This TCR beta chain comes out of a study of T cell responses to AZD1222 COVID-19 vaccine. Sequencing was performed with immunoSEQ multiplex PCR; in TCRdb, only in-frame clones are kept and a portion is missing. In the table there are roughly 180,000 clones, roughly nine tenths of which are singletons. The sequence was collected from an adult in good health. Sequencing was performed on peripheral blood, taken on day 0 of AZD1222 vaccination.

DNA of the CDR3: TGTGCCAGTAGTGACAGGGCCGCCTATGGCTACACCTTC. It is translated as CASSDRAAYGYTF. The chain links TRBV19 to TRBJ1-2; 7 positions agree with TRBD1. J lost 4 bases, V lost 5 bases, and 4 bases had no gene match. This CDR3 has 13 amino acids. The germline gives CDR1 LNHDA, CDR2 SQIVND (reference sequence). The complete variable domain, with remaining parts taken from reference TRBV19 and TRBJ1-2, reads DGGITQSPKYLFRKEGQNVTLSCEQNLNHDAMYWYRQDPGQGLRLIYYSQIVNDFQKGDIAEGYSVSREKKESFPLTVTSAQKNPTAFYLCASSDRAAYGYTFGSGTRLTVV.